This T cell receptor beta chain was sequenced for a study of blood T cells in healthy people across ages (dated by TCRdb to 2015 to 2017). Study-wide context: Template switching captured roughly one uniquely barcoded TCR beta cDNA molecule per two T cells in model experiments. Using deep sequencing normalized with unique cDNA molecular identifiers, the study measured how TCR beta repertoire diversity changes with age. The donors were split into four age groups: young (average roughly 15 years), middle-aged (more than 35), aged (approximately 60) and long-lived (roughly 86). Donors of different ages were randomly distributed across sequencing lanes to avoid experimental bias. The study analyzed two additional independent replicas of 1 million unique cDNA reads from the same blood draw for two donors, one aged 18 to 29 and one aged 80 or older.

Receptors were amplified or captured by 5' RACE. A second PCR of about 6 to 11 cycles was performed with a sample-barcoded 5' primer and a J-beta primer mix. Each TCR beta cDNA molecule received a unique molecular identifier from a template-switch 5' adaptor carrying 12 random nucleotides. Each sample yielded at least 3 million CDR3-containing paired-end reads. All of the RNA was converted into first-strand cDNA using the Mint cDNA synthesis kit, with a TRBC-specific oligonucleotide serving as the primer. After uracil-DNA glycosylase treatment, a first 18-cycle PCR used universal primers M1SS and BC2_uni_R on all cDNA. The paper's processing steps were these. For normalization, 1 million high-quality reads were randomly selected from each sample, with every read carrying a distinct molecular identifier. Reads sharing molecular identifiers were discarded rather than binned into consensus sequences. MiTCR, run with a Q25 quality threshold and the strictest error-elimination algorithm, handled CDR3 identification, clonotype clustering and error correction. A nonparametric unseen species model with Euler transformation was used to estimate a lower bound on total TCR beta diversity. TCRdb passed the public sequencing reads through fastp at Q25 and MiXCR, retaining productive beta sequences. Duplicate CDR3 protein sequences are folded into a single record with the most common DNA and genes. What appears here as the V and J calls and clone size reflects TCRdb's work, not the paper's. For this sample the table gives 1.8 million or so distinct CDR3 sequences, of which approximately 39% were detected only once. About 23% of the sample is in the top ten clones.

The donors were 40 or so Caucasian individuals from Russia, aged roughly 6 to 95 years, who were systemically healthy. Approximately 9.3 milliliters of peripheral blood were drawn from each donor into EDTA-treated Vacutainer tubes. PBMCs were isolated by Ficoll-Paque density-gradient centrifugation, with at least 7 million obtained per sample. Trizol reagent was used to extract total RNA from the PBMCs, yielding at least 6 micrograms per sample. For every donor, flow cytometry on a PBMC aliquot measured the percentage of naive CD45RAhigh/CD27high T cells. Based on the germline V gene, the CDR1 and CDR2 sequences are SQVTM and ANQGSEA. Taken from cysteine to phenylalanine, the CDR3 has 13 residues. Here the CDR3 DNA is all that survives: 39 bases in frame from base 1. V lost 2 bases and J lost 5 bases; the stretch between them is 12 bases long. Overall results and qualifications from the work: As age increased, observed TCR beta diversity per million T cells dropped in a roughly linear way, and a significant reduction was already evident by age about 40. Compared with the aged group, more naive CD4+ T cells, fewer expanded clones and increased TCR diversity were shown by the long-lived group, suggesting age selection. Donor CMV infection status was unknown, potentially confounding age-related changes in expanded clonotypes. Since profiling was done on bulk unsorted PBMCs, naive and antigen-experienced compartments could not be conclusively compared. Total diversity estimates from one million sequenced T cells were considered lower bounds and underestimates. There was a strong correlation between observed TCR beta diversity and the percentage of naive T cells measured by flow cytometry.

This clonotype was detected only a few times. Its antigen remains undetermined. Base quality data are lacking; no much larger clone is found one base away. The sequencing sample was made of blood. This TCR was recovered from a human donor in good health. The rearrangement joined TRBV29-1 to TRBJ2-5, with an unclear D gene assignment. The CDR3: CSVEKKGGETQYF. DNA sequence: TGCAGCGTTGAAAAGAAAGGTGGTGAGACCCAGTACTTC.